Listed below are T cell receptor beta chains from one sample, sequenced in a study of blood T cell repertoires in COVID-19. Measured with immunoSEQ multiplex PCR; TCRdb has only the in-frame clones, and not every one. This table holds about 200,000 clones, around 81% found once. The sequencing sample was made of peripheral blood. The receptors were sampled from an older woman with acute or convalescent COVID-19. Both conserved end residues are part of each CDR3. Only some rows state a clone size, as once, few, many or a class for expanded clones.

cdr3_aa	clone_size	v_call	j_call
CASSSSGEPTDTQYF	few	TRBV6-4	TRBJ2-3
CASSQNLNRATGELFF	few	TRBV5-6	TRBJ2-2
CASSDAAPPGNEQFF	-	TRBV6-4	TRBJ2-1
CASSLSWTSDVPDTQYF	-	TRBV7-9	TRBJ2-3
CASSESTGDYDTQYF	-	TRBV10-1	TRBJ2-3
CASSLGGGGPYEQFF	-	TRBV5-4	TRBJ2-1
CASSKVPPGTAGGGYTF	-	TRBV21-1	TRBJ1-2
CAWSRGTSNQPQHF	-	TRBV30	TRBJ1-5
CASRLEVGAGELFF	-	TRBV27	TRBJ2-2
CASREQAGGADTQYF	few	TRBV2	TRBJ2-3
CATSRAVGGVGETQYF	-	TRBV15	TRBJ2-5
CASSLGQVRGETQYF	-	TRBV11-3	TRBJ2-5
CASSLLPEGNTEAFF	-	TRBV5-1	TRBJ1-1
CASRGGTGIPSEKLFF	-	TRBV2	TRBJ1-4
CASSPSAAGNTIYF	-	TRBV25-1	TRBJ1-3
CSVRTGGNYGYTF	-	TRBV29-1	TRBJ1-2
CSASSQGGANVLTF	-	TRBV20-1	TRBJ2-6
CASTDRAQPQHF	-	TRBV6-6	TRBJ1-5
CASTPGTGGQPQHF	-	TRBV6-5	TRBJ1-5
CASSVRTVSNTGELFF	-	TRBV19	TRBJ2-2
CASSLRRDYEQYF	-	TRBV12-3/TRBV12-4	TRBJ2-7
CASRTGRSGELFF	-	TRBV19	TRBJ2-2
CASSLARVFGETQYF	-	TRBV7-9	TRBJ2-5
CASSIRVDRLSYNEQFF	-	TRBV19	TRBJ2-1
CASSPIGTFNSGANVLTF	-	TRBV4-1	TRBJ2-6
CASRRGADSNEQFF	once	TRBV19	TRBJ2-1
CASSDELAGEAGELFF	-	TRBV10-1	TRBJ2-2
CASSTLAALDTQYF	-	TRBV7-8	TRBJ2-3
CASSINRADNEQFF	-	TRBV2	TRBJ2-1
CAIGRTGENTEAFF	-	TRBV10-3	TRBJ1-1